This is a list of T cell receptor beta chains from one sample in a study of shared clonotypes between healthy human individuals. This table comes from immunoSEQ multiplex PCR, and its TCRdb copy is limited to in-frame clones, with some not included. The sample consists of about 680,000 clones, 60% to 75% of them appearing once. Sequencing input: memory CD4+ T cells sorted from blood. The receptor source for this set is a woman in her twenties or thirties in good health. Each CDR3 is given with its conserved first and last residue. The D gene is left open where the match is weak. Clone size, where shown, is once, few, many, or a class for clones that have expanded.

CDR3aa: CASSARDRGDIQYF
CDR3nt: TGTGCCAGCAGCGCCCGGGACAGGGGTGACATTCAGTACTTC
len: 14
d_gene: NA
v_gene: TRBV21-1
j_gene: TRBJ2-4
abundance: NA

CDR3aa: CASSPPGGNGYTF
CDR3nt: TGTGCCAGCAGTCCCCCAGGGGGAAATGGCTACACCTTC
len: 13
d_gene: TRBD1
v_gene: TRBV28
j_gene: TRBJ1-2
abundance: NA

CDR3aa: CASSLIASGRAGHNEQFF
CDR3nt: TGTGCCAGCAGCTTAATCGCTAGCGGGAGGGCCGGTCACAATGAGCAGTTCTTC
len: 18
d_gene: TRBD2
v_gene: TRBV7-2
j_gene: TRBJ2-1
abundance: NA

CDR3aa: CASSTIANYGYTF
CDR3nt: TGTGCCAGCAGTACAATCGCTAACTATGGCTACACCTTC
len: 13
d_gene: NA
v_gene: TRBV6-1
j_gene: TRBJ1-2
abundance: NA

CDR3aa: CASHLRTGRGEDTQYF
CDR3nt: TGTGCCAGCCATCTTCGGACAGGGAGAGGAGAAGATACGCAGTATTTT
len: 16
d_gene: TRBD1
v_gene: TRBV28
j_gene: TRBJ2-3
abundance: NA

CDR3aa: CASSSQPRLAGAYEQYF
CDR3nt: TGTGCCAGCAGTTCCCAACCTAGACTAGCGGGAGCCTACGAGCAGTACTTC
len: 17
d_gene: TRBD2
v_gene: TRBV28
j_gene: TRBJ2-7
abundance: NA

CDR3aa: CASRTAGGSTDTQYF
CDR3nt: TGTGCCAGCAGGACAGCGGGAGGGAGCACAGATACGCAGTATTTT
len: 15
d_gene: TRBD2
v_gene: TRBV2
j_gene: TRBJ2-3
abundance: NA

CDR3aa: CASMTSGITQETQYF
CDR3nt: TGCGCCAGCATGACTAGCGGGATTACCCAAGAGACCCAGTACTTC
len: 15
d_gene: TRBD2
v_gene: TRBV5-1
j_gene: TRBJ2-5
abundance: NA

CDR3aa: CASSEAYEQYF
CDR3nt: TGTGCCAGCAGCGAGGCCTACGAGCAGTACTTC
len: 11
d_gene: NA
v_gene: TRBV6-1
j_gene: TRBJ2-7
abundance: NA

CDR3aa: CASSVDRAGELFF
CDR3nt: TGTGCCAGCAGCGTCGACAGGGCCGGGGAGCTGTTTTTT
len: 13
d_gene: TRBD1
v_gene: TRBV9
j_gene: TRBJ2-2
abundance: NA

CDR3aa: CASSSDRYEQYF
CDR3nt: TGTGCCAGCAGTTCAGACCGCTACGAGCAGTACTTC
len: 12
d_gene: NA
v_gene: TRBV7-9
j_gene: TRBJ2-7
abundance: NA

CDR3aa: CASSRRGGLYSNQPQHF
CDR3nt: TGTGCCAGCAGCCGCAGGGGGGGGCTCTATAGCAATCAGCCCCAGCATTTT
len: 17
d_gene: TRBD1
v_gene: TRBV5-6
j_gene: TRBJ1-5
abundance: NA

CDR3aa: CASSSGVGQSSYNEQFF
CDR3nt: TGTGCCAGCTCATCAGGCGTAGGGCAAAGCTCCTACAATGAGCAGTTCTTC
len: 17
d_gene: NA
v_gene: TRBV18
j_gene: TRBJ2-1
abundance: NA

CDR3aa: CASSLRGGEDNEQFF
CDR3nt: TGTGCCAGCAGCTTGCGGGGAGGGGAGGACAATGAGCAGTTCTTC
len: 15
d_gene: TRBD2
v_gene: TRBV7-3
j_gene: TRBJ2-1
abundance: NA

CDR3aa: CASSQVSAIYEQYF
CDR3nt: TGCGCCAGCAGCCAAGTTAGCGCCATCTACGAGCAGTACTTC
len: 14
d_gene: NA
v_gene: TRBV4-1
j_gene: TRBJ2-7
abundance: NA

CDR3aa: CASQQNYGYTF
CDR3nt: TGCGCCAGCCAACAGAACTATGGCTACACCTTC
len: 11
d_gene: NA
v_gene: TRBV5-1
j_gene: TRBJ1-2
abundance: NA

CDR3aa: CASSGPGLASTYEQYF
CDR3nt: TGTGCCAGCAGTGGGCCGGGACTAGCGAGCACCTACGAGCAGTACTTC
len: 16
d_gene: TRBD2
v_gene: TRBV28
j_gene: TRBJ2-7
abundance: NA

CDR3aa: CASSLLAGEVDTQYF
CDR3nt: TGTGCCAGCAGCTTACTAGCGGGAGAGGTAGATACGCAGTATTTT
len: 15
d_gene: TRBD2
v_gene: TRBV7-3
j_gene: TRBJ2-3
abundance: once

CDR3aa: CAISEPPGGSSYEQYF
CDR3nt: TGTGCCATCAGTGAACCACCAGGGGGTAGCTCCTACGAGCAGTACTTC
len: 16
d_gene: TRBD1
v_gene: TRBV10-3
j_gene: TRBJ2-7
abundance: NA

CDR3aa: CAISGGGFTEAFF
CDR3nt: TGTGCCATCAGTGGGGGAGGGTTTACTGAAGCTTTCTTT
len: 13
d_gene: NA
v_gene: TRBV10-3
j_gene: TRBJ1-1
abundance: NA

CDR3aa: CASSIPPLYQETQYF
CDR3nt: TGTGCCAGTAGTATCCCCCCCTTGTACCAAGAGACCCAGTACTTC
len: 15
d_gene: NA
v_gene: TRBV19
j_gene: TRBJ2-5
abundance: few

CDR3aa: CASSLLGGPTSYGYTF
CDR3nt: TGTGCCAGCAGCCTTCTGGGCGGGCCGACCTCCTATGGCTACACCTTC
len: 16
d_gene: NA
v_gene: TRBV27
j_gene: TRBJ1-2
abundance: NA

CDR3aa: CAWSTGLRDEKLFF
CDR3nt: TGTGCCTGGAGCACAGGGCTTCGGGATGAAAAACTGTTTTTT
len: 14
d_gene: NA
v_gene: TRBV30
j_gene: TRBJ1-4
abundance: NA

CDR3aa: CASSLMDSQVEQYF
CDR3nt: TGTGCCAGCAGCTTGATGGACAGTCAGGTCGAGCAGTACTTC
len: 14
d_gene: NA
v_gene: TRBV5-5
j_gene: TRBJ2-7
abundance: NA

CDR3aa: CASSQDLTSGGYNEQFF
CDR3nt: TGCGCCAGCAGCCAAGATTTGACTAGCGGGGGCTACAATGAGCAGTTCTTC
len: 17
d_gene: TRBD2
v_gene: TRBV4-1
j_gene: TRBJ2-1
abundance: NA

CDR3aa: CATSRGGVGIDGYTF
CDR3nt: TGTGCCACCAGCAGAGGCGGGGTCGGGATCGATGGCTACACCTTC
len: 15
d_gene: NA
v_gene: TRBV15
j_gene: TRBJ1-2
abundance: NA

CDR3aa: CASSDTGSYEQYF
CDR3nt: TGTGCCAGCAGTGACACAGGTTCCTACGAGCAGTACTTC
len: 13
d_gene: NA
v_gene: TRBV6-5
j_gene: TRBJ2-7
abundance: few

CDR3aa: CASSPGQGDNSPLHF
CDR3nt: TGTGCCAGCAGCCCCGGACAGGGCGATAATTCACCCCTCCACTTT
len: 15
d_gene: TRBD1
v_gene: TRBV7-9
j_gene: TRBJ1-6
abundance: NA

CDR3aa: CASSERGRAEFF
CDR3nt: TGTGCCAGCAGTGAACGGGGTAGAGCGGAGTTCTTC
len: 12
d_gene: NA
v_gene: TRBV25-1
j_gene: TRBJ2-1
abundance: few

CDR3aa: CASSPIRTSGSRDEQFF
CDR3nt: TGTGCCAGCAGTCCCATCCGGACTAGCGGGAGTAGAGATGAGCAGTTCTTC
len: 17
d_gene: TRBD2
v_gene: TRBV28
j_gene: TRBJ2-1
abundance: NA

CDR3aa: CASSQGVNTEAFF
CDR3nt: TGTGCCAGCAGCCAAGGGGTGAACACTGAAGCTTTCTTT
len: 13
d_gene: NA
v_gene: TRBV16
j_gene: TRBJ1-1
abundance: NA

CDR3aa: CASSVVPSGSNEQFF
CDR3nt: TGTGCCAGCAGCGTGGTACCTAGCGGTTCCAATGAGCAGTTCTTC
len: 15
d_gene: TRBD2
v_gene: TRBV6-1
j_gene: TRBJ2-1
abundance: NA

CDR3aa: CASSPRGPRGLNYGYTF
CDR3nt: TGTGCCAGCAGCCCGAGAGGGCCCAGGGGGCTTAACTATGGCTACACCTTC
len: 17
d_gene: TRBD1
v_gene: TRBV9
j_gene: TRBJ1-2
abundance: NA

CDR3aa: CASSSTYLKPQHF
CDR3nt: TGTGCCAGCAGTTCGACATACCTCAAGCCCCAGCATTTT
len: 13
d_gene: NA
v_gene: TRBV6-5
j_gene: TRBJ1-5
abundance: NA

CDR3aa: CASSTQQGTGESNEQFF
CDR3nt: TGTGCCAGTAGTACCCAACAGGGAACGGGGGAATCCAATGAGCAGTTCTTC
len: 17
d_gene: NA
v_gene: TRBV19
j_gene: TRBJ2-1
abundance: NA

CDR3aa: CASSARSGNHNEQFF
CDR3nt: TGTGCCAGCAGTGCGAGGAGCGGGAACCACAATGAGCAGTTCTTC
len: 15
d_gene: TRBD2
v_gene: TRBV2
j_gene: TRBJ2-1
abundance: NA

CDR3aa: CASSSRDRIYGYTF
CDR3nt: TGTGCCAGCAGCTCCCGGGACAGGATCTATGGCTACACCTTC
len: 14
d_gene: TRBD1
v_gene: TRBV5-6
j_gene: TRBJ1-2
abundance: NA

CDR3aa: CASILGGQGNTEAFF
CDR3nt: TGTGCCAGCATCCTAGGGGGACAGGGGAACACTGAAGCTTTCTTT
len: 15
d_gene: TRBD1
v_gene: TRBV7-9
j_gene: TRBJ1-1
abundance: NA

CDR3aa: CASSTTGITEAFF
CDR3nt: TGTGCCAGCAGTACGACAGGTATCACTGAAGCTTTCTTT
len: 13
d_gene: NA
v_gene: TRBV6-1
j_gene: TRBJ1-1
abundance: NA

CDR3aa: CASSSVGQGRGEKLFF
CDR3nt: TGTGCCAGCAGTTCGGTCGGACAGGGAAGGGGAGAAAAACTGTTTTTT
len: 16
d_gene: TRBD1
v_gene: TRBV27
j_gene: TRBJ1-4
abundance: NA

CDR3aa: CASSLGGVYNEQFF
CDR3nt: TGCGCCAGCAGCTTGGGGGGAGTCTACAATGAGCAGTTCTTC
len: 14
d_gene: NA
v_gene: TRBV5-1
j_gene: TRBJ2-1
abundance: NA

CDR3aa: CASHTGTGANVLTF
CDR3nt: TGTGCCAGTCATACAGGTACTGGGGCCAACGTCCTGACTTTC
len: 14
d_gene: NA
v_gene: TRBV6-1
j_gene: TRBJ2-6
abundance: few

CDR3aa: CASSWSKDNEQFF
CDR3nt: TGTGCCAGCAGCTGGAGCAAGGACAATGAGCAGTTCTTC
len: 13
d_gene: NA
v_gene: TRBV11-2
j_gene: TRBJ2-1
abundance: once

CDR3aa: CASSPDRVVNTIYF
CDR3nt: TGTGCCAGCAGCCCTGATCGGGTAGTCAACACCATATATTTT
len: 14
d_gene: NA
v_gene: TRBV7-6
j_gene: TRBJ1-3
abundance: NA

CDR3aa: CASSPGRIPYEQYF
CDR3nt: TGTGCCAGCAGTCCCGGGAGGATCCCCTACGAGCAGTACTTC
len: 14
d_gene: TRBD2
v_gene: TRBV6-5
j_gene: TRBJ2-7
abundance: once

CDR3aa: CASSSRQVVTEAFF
CDR3nt: TGTGCCAGCAGCTCTCGACAGGTGGTGACTGAAGCTTTCTTT
len: 14
d_gene: NA
v_gene: TRBV11-2
j_gene: TRBJ1-1
abundance: NA

CDR3aa: CASSVGQVSYNEQFF
CDR3nt: TGTGCCAGCAGCGTAGGACAGGTCTCCTACAATGAGCAGTTCTTC
len: 15
d_gene: TRBD1
v_gene: TRBV7-2
j_gene: TRBJ2-1
abundance: NA

CDR3aa: CASSLVERGDNEQFF
CDR3nt: TGTGCCAGCAGCTTAGTAGAGAGGGGGGACAATGAGCAGTTCTTC
len: 15
d_gene: NA
v_gene: TRBV7-2
j_gene: TRBJ2-1
abundance: NA

CDR3aa: CASTGFSGNTIYF
CDR3nt: TGTGCCAGCACCGGTTTCTCTGGAAACACCATATATTTT
len: 13
d_gene: NA
v_gene: TRBV6-5
j_gene: TRBJ1-3
abundance: few

CDR3aa: CASGAGAATQYF
CDR3nt: TGTGCCAGCGGGGCAGGGGCAGCGACCCAGTACTTC
len: 12
d_gene: NA
v_gene: TRBV6-1
j_gene: TRBJ2-5
abundance: NA

CDR3aa: CASSSTENQPQHF
CDR3nt: TGTGCCAGCAGCTCCACAGAGAATCAGCCCCAGCATTTT
len: 13
d_gene: NA
v_gene: TRBV7-9
j_gene: TRBJ1-5
abundance: NA

CDR3aa: CASAGLPGTQYF
CDR3nt: TGTGCCAGTGCGGGACTTCCCGGGACCCAGTACTTC
len: 12
d_gene: NA
v_gene: TRBV2
j_gene: TRBJ2-5
abundance: NA

CDR3aa: CASSPTREQFF
CDR3nt: TGTGCCAGCTCACCGACACGAGAGCAGTTCTTC
len: 11
d_gene: NA
v_gene: TRBV18
j_gene: TRBJ2-1
abundance: NA

CDR3aa: CASSLGRGQSGETQYF
CDR3nt: TGTGCCAGCAGTTTAGGCAGGGGGCAGTCGGGGGAGACCCAGTACTTC
len: 16
d_gene: TRBD1
v_gene: TRBV28
j_gene: TRBJ2-5
abundance: NA